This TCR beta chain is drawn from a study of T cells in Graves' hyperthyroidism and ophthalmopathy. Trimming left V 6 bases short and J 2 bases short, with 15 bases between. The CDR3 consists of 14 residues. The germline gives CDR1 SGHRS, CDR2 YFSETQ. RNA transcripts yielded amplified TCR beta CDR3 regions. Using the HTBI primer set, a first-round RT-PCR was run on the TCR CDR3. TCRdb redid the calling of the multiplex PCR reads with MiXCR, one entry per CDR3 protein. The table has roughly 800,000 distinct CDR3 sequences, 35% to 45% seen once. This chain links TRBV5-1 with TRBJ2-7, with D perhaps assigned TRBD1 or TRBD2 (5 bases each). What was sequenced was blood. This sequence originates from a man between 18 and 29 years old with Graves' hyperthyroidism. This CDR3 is CASKIGTPTYEQYF. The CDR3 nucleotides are TGCGCCAGCAAGATCGGGACGCCTACCTACGAGCAGTACTTC. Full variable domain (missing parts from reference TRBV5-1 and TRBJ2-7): KAGVTQTPRYLIKTRGQQVTLSCSPISGHRSVSWYQQTPGQGLQFLFEYFSETQRNKGNFPGRFSGRQFSNSRSEMNVSTLELGDSALYLCASKIGTPTYEQYFGPGTRLTVT.